This T cell receptor (beta chain) was observed in a study of T cell changes during pregnancy in multiple sclerosis (dated by TCRdb to about 2019). Some background on the complete study: The study looked at changes in the T cell repertoire across pregnancy in women with multiple sclerosis.

The CDR1 and CDR2 encoded by the germline V gene are SGHTA and FQGTGA. V trim: 4 bases; J trim: 1 base; unmatched bases: 5. From cysteine to phenylalanine, the CDR3 is 16 amino acids long. Just the 48-base CDR3 DNA is kept, in frame starting at base 1. The library was produced with the immunoSEQ multiplex PCR assay. The clones in this table, taken by TCRdb from immuneACCESS, are in-frame only. Not every clone is retained; where verified, under half of the shortfall comes from an unresolved V gene, and the cause of the rest is unknown. The sample table records 95,000 to 100,000 clones; about nine tenths of these occur just once. The top ten clones comprise 3% to 3.5% of the sample. Regarding this clone: No antigen is known for it. No quality values exist for individual bases; no much larger clone is one base distant.

The chain was built from TRBV7-3 and TRBJ2-1, with TRBD2 matching 9 junction bases. The receptor comes from a female donor with multiple sclerosis, enrolled in a pregnancy study. Sequenced material: peripheral blood, taken in the second trimester of pregnancy. CDR3 loop: CASSSVSGRSYNEQFF. The DNA reads TGTGCCAGCAGCTCCGTTAGCGGGAGATCCTACAATGAGCAGTTCTTC. When the CDR3 is completed using the reference TRBV7-3 and TRBJ2-1 genes on either side, the full variable domain is GAGVSQTPSNKVTEKGKYVELRCDPISGHTALYWYRQSLGQGPEFLIYFQGTGAADDSGLPNDRFFAVRPEGSVSTLKIQRTERGDSAVYLCASSSVSGRSYNEQFFGPGTRLTVL.